These 14 T cell receptor beta chains were all obtained from the same sample, sequenced in a study of cytomegalovirus exposure and HLA in healthy donors. The PCR employed 60 Vbeta primers together with 13 Jbeta primers. Some clones are missing from TCRdb's copy, which holds only in-frame ones; the method was immunoSEQ multiplex PCR. Found here are around 110,000 clones, approximately 70% of them singletons; the top ten hold roughly 8.4%. Sequenced sample: PBMCs. All receptors come from a man aged 25-40 years in good health and CMV-seropositive.

The chain has TRBV27 and TRBJ1-1; 11 nucleotides align to TRBD1. CDR1 and CDR2 (germline): MNHEY, SMNVEV (reference sequence). This CDR3 region has 15 residues. Unmatched junction bases numbered 6, after V lost 5 bases and J lost 4 bases. DNA of the CDR3: TGTGCCAGCAGTGCACGGGACAGGGGGATCACTGAAGCTTTCTTT. Translation: CASSARDRGITEAFF.

This clone was seen a few times. The chain couples TRBV30 to TRBJ2-7; 16 nucleotides match TRBD2. The germline gives CDR1 GTSNPN, CDR2 SVGIG (reference sequence). CDR3 length equals 15 residues. J gave up 1 base and V 3 bases, and 0 bases lay outside the gene matches. CDR3: CAWRGLAGGSYEQYF. The CDR3 DNA sequence: TGTGCCTGGAGGGGACTAGCGGGGGGGTCCTACGAGCAGTACTTC.

This chain connects TRBV19 to TRBJ2-2, with 8 bases fitting TRBD1. Germline CDR1 is LNHDA and CDR2 is SQIVND (reference sequence). The CDR3 has 18 amino acids. V lost 1 base, J lost 5 bases, and 12 bases stayed unmatched. Here the CDR3 DNA reads TGTGCCAGTAGTATAGGAGGGGCGGCAGGGGGCAGGACCGGGGAGCTGTTTTTT. This gives the protein CASSIGGAAGGRTGELFF.

The chain joins TRBV11-3 to TRBJ1-1; TRBD1 matches at 12 bases. The CDR3 sequence is 17 residues long. Germline V CDR1 and CDR2: SGHNT, YENEEA. V was clipped by 5 bases and J by 1 base; unmatched bases: 8. The CDR3 is CASSPQGQGAWNTEAFF. The CDR3 DNA reads TGTGCCAGCAGCCCCCAGGGACAGGGGGCATGGAACACTGAAGCTTTCTTT.

This CDR3 is CASSYPEGKLFF. The CDR3 bases are TGTGCCAGCAGTTACCCGGAGGGAAAACTGTTTTTT. The rearrangement links TRBV6-5 to TRBJ1-4; D call uncertain. The CDR3 sequence is 12 residues long. Per the germline V gene, CDR1 is MNHEY and CDR2 is SVGAGI. Trimming took 2 bases from V and 10 from J, leaving 8 bases between them.

This clone appeared a single time. J is TRBJ1-3 and V is TRBV30, with a tentative D call TRBD1 (6 bases). The CDR3 has 14 residues. V was trimmed by 2 bases and J by 4 bases, leaving 12 bases between them. The germline gives CDR1 GTSNPN, CDR2 SVGIG (reference sequence). The CDR3: CAWSFQGHGNTIYF. The DNA of the CDR3 is TGTGCCTGGAGTTTCCAGGGGCACGGAAACACCATATATTTT.

This CDR3 is CASSQEGGAGANVLTF. Written as DNA, the CDR3 is TGCGCCAGCAGCCAAGAAGGAGGTGCTGGGGCCAACGTCCTGACTTTC. V is TRBV4-3 and J is TRBJ2-6, with D tentatively TRBD2 (5 bases). There are 16 residues in the CDR3. Germline-derived CDR1 and CDR2 are LGHNA and YSLEER. V gave up 0 bases and J gave up 2 bases, with 8 bases separating them.

V is TRBV4-3 and J is TRBJ2-2, with 7 bases fitting TRBD1. This CDR3 is 16 amino acids long. CDR1 is LGHNA, CDR2 YSLEER, per germline. The V segment lost 4 bases and the J segment 3 bases; nucleotides outside the gene matches: 8. The chain's CDR3 is CASSLRQGRDTGELFF. CDR3 sequence (DNA): TGCGCCAGCAGCCTCAGACAGGGCCGGGACACCGGGGAGCTGTTTTTT.

In its sample, this clone was seen once. CDR3 in amino acids: CASSPLAGTTYEQYV. The DNA for the CDR3 is TGTGCCAGCAGCCCTTTGGCGGGGACCACCTACGAGCAGTACGTC. This chain joins TRBV6-5 and TRBJ2-7; tentative D call: TRBD2 (6 bases). The CDR3 extends over 15 amino acids. Trimming cost V 6 bases and J 2 bases, with 17 bases left between them. Germline values: CDR1 MNHEY, CDR2 SVGAGI.

This clone has just a few counts. The J gene is TRBJ1-4, the V gene TRBV5-1, with 9 bases fitting TRBD1. Germline assignment: CDR1 SGHRS and CDR2 YFSETQ. The CDR3 loop spans 16 amino acids. The V segment lost 6 bases and the J segment 8 bases; nucleotides outside the gene matches: 14. Here the CDR3 reads CASNLGTGGKWEKLFF. The CDR3 nucleotides read TGCGCCAGCAACCTCGGCACAGGGGGCAAATGGGAAAAACTGTTTTTT.

V gene TRBV6-5 combines with J gene TRBJ1-1; 8 bases are shared with TRBD1. Trimming cost V 4 bases and J 4 bases; bases outside gene matches: 5. Germline V CDR1 and CDR2: MNHEY, SVGAGI. This CDR3 has 14 residues. In nucleotides, the CDR3 is TGTGCCAGCAGTTTCCACAGGGGGTTCACTGAAGCTTTCTTT. It translates to CASSFHRGFTEAFF.

This chain joins TRBV11-2 and TRBJ2-7; the D is unclear. V lost 0 bases and J 7 bases, leaving 7 bases between the germline ends. CDR3 size: 12 residues. Germline-derived CDR1 and CDR2 are SGHAT and FQNNGV. The CDR3 nucleotides read TGTGCCAGCAGCTTAGAGCCTCGGGAGCAGTACGTC. Translated, it gives CASSLEPREQYV.

The V call is TRBV7-6, the J call TRBJ2-2, with 8 bases matching TRBD2. Germline V gene data show CDR1 as SGHVS and CDR2 as FNYEAQ. V lost 5 bases and J lost 4; bases outside the gene matches: 6. The CDR3 spans 15 residues. The CDR3 reads CASSLGGASTGELFF. CDR3 coding DNA: TGTGCCAGCAGCCTCGGGGGGGCTAGCACCGGGGAGCTGTTTTTT.

Note on this clone: Other DNA sequences in this specimen translate into the identical CDR3. The V gene is TRBV5-1, the J gene TRBJ1-2; TRBD1 agrees at 10 bases. J lost 8 bases, V lost 4 bases, and 5 bases had no gene match. Germline loops: CDR1 SGHRS, CDR2 YFSETQ. The CDR3 is 13 amino acids. DNA for the CDR3: TGCGCCAGCAGCCTAGGACAGGGGGAAGGCTACACCTTC. The encoded protein is CASSLGQGEGYTF. The full variable domain, with the rest looked up from reference TRBV5-1 and TRBJ1-2, is KAGVTQTPRYLIKTRGQQVTLSCSPISGHRSVSWYQQTPGQGLQFLFEYFSETQRNKGNFPGRFSGRQFSNSRSEMNVSTLELGDSALYLCASSLGQGEGYTFGSGTRLTVV.